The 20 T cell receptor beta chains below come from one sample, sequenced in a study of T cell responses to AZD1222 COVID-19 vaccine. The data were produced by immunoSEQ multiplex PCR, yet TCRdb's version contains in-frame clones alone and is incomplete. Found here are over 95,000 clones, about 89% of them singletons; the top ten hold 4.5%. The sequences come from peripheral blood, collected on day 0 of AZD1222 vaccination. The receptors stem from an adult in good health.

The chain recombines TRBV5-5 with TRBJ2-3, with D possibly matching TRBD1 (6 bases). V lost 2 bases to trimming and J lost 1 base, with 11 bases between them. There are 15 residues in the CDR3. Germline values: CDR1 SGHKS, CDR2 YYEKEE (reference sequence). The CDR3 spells CASSFRQDRTDTQYF. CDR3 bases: TGTGCCAGCAGCTTTAGACAGGACCGCACAGATACGCAGTATTTT.

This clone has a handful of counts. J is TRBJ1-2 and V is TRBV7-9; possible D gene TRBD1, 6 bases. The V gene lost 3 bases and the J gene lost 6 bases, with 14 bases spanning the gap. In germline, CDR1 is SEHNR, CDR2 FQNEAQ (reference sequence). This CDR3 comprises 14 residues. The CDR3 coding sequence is TGTGCCAGCAGCTTCGGAAACAGGGACCATGGCTACACCTTC. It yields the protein CASSFGNRDHGYTF.

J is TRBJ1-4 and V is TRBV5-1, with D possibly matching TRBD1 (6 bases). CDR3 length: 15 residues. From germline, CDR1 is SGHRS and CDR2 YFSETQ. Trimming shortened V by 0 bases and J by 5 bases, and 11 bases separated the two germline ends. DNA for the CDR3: TGCGCCAGCAGCTTGGATGGGGGCCAAAATGAAAAACTGTTTTTT. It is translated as CASSLDGGQNEKLFF.

The DNA of the CDR3 is TGTGCCAGCAGCAGGGACAGGGCTGGGGCTGGCTACACCTTC. Amino acid sequence: CASSRDRAGAGYTF. The chain has TRBV28 and TRBJ1-2; 9 nucleotides line up with TRBD1. CDR3 length: 14 residues. Germline trimming cut 6 bases from V and 7 bases from J; bases unmatched to any gene: 9. Germline CDR1 MDHEN, CDR2 SYDVKM.

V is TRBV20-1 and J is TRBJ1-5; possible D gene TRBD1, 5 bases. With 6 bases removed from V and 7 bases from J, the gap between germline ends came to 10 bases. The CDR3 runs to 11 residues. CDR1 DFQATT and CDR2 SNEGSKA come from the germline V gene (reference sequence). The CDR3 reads CSARGGQPQHF. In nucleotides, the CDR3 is TGCAGTGCCCGGGGCGGCCAGCCCCAGCATTTT.

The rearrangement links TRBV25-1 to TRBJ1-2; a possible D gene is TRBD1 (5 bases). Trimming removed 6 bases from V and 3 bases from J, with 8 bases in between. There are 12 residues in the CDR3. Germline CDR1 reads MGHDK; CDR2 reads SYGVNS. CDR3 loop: CASRDNYYGYTF. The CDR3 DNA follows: TGTGCCAGCAGGGACAACTACTATGGCTACACCTTC.

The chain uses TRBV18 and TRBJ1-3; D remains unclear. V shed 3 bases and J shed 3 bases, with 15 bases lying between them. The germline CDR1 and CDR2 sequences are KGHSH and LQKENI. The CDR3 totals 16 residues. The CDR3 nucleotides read TGTGCCAGCTCACCCGACCTGAGCGCCTTTGGAAACACCATATATTTT. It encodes CASSPDLSAFGNTIYF.

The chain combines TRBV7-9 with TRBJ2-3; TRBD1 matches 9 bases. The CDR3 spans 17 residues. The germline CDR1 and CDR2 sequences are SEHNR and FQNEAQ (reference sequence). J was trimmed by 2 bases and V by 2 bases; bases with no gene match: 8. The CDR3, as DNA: TGTGCCAGCAGCTTAAGTGTAGGGACAGGGTCCACAGATACGCAGTATTTT. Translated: CASSLSVGTGSTDTQYF. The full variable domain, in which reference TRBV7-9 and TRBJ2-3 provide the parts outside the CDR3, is DTGVSQNPRHKITKRGQNVTFRCDPISEHNRLYWYRQTLGQGPEFLTYFQNEAQLEKSRLLSDRFSAERPKGSFSTLEIQRTEQGDSAMYLCASSLSVGTGSTDTQYFGPGTRLTVL.

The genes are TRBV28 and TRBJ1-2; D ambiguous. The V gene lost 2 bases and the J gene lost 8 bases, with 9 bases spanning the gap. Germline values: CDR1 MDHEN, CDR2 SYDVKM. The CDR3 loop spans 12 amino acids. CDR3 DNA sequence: TGTGCCAGCAGTTTAAGCGCGGGGGGCTACACCTTC. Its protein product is CASSLSAGGYTF.

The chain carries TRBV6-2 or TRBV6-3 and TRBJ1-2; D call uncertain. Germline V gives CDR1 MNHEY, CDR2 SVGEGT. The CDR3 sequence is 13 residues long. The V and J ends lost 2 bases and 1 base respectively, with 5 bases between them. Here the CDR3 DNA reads TGTGCCAGCAGTTACCTCAGTAACTATGGCTACACCTTC. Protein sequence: CASSYLSNYGYTF.

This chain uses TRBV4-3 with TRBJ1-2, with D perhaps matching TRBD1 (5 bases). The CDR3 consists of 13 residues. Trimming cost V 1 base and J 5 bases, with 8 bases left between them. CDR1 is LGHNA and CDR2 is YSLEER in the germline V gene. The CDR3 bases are TGCGCCAGCAGCCAAGGGGCAGGGTATGGCTACACCTTC. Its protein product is CASSQGAGYGYTF.

CDR3 residues: CAWSVTAIANTEAFF. The CDR3 coding sequence is TGTGCCTGGAGTGTTACGGCAATCGCGAACACTGAAGCTTTCTTT. V gene TRBV30 combines with J gene TRBJ1-1; unclear D gene. This CDR3 spans 15 amino acids. Germline values: CDR1 GTSNPN, CDR2 SVGIG (reference sequence). Trimming took off 0 bases at V and 1 base at J, with 12 bases between the two ends.

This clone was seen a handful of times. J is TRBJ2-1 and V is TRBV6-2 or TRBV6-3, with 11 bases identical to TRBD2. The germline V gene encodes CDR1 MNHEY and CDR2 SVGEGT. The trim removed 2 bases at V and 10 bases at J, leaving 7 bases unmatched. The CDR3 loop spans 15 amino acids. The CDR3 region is CASSYVASGGREQFF. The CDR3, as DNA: TGTGCCAGCAGTTACGTGGCTAGCGGGGGGCGGGAGCAGTTCTTC.

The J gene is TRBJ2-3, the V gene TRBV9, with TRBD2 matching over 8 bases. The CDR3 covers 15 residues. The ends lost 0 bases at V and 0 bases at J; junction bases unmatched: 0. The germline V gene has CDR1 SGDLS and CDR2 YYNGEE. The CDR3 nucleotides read TGTGCCAGCAGCGTAGGCGGGGGGAGCACAGATACGCAGTATTTT. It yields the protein CASSVGGGSTDTQYF.

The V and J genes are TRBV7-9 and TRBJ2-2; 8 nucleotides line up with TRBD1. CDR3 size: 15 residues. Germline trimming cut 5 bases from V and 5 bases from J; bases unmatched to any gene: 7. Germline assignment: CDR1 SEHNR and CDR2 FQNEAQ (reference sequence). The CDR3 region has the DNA TGTGCCAGCAGCCACCGGACAGGGCTTACCGGGGAGCTGTTTTTT. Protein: CASSHRTGLTGELFF.

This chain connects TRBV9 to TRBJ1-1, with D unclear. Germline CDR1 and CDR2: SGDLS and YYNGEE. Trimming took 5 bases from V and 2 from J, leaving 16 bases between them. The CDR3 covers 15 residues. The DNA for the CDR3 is TGTGCCAGCAGTCCAACCCCGACGGGAAACACTGAAGCTTTCTTT. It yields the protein CASSPTPTGNTEAFF.

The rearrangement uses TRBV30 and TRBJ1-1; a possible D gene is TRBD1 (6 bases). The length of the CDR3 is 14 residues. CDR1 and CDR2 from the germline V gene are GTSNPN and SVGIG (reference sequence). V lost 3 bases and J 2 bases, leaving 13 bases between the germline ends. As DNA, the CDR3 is TGTGCCTGGAGCGCGGACAGCCAAAACACTGAAGCTTTCTTT. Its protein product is CAWSADSQNTEAFF.

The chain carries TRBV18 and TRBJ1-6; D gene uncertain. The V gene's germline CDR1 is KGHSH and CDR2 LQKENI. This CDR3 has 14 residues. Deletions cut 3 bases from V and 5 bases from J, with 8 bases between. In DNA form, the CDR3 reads TGTGCCAGCTCACCGGGCAGCAATAATTCACCCCTCCACTTT. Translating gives CASSPGSNNSPLHF. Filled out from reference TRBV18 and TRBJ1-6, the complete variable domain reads NAGVMQNPRHLVRRRGQEARLRCSPMKGHSHVYWYRQLPEEGLKFMVYLQKENIIDESGMPKERFSAEFPKEGPSILRIQQVVRGDSAAYFCASSPGSNNSPLHFGNGTRLTVT.

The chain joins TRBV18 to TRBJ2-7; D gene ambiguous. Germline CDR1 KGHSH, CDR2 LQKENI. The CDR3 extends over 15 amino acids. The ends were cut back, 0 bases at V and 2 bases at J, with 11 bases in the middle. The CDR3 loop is CASSPPGGRTYEQYF. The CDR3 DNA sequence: TGTGCCAGCTCACCACCGGGCGGCAGGACCTACGAGCAGTACTTC.

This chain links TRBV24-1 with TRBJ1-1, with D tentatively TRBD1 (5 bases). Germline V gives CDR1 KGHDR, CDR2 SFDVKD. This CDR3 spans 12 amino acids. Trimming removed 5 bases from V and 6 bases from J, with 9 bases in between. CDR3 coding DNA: TGTGCCACCAGTGCAGGGTTCGCTGAAGCTTTCTTT. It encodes CATSAGFAEAFF.